This TCR beta chain was observed in a study of PD-1 blockade in classical Hodgkin lymphoma. A word on this clone: What it recognizes is unknown.

Study-level results: The CD4+ diversity rise by C4D1 was clearest in complete responders.

Every patient was affected by relapse after autologous stem cell transplantation, while exposure to brentuximab vedotin was not uniform. Profiling relied on immunoSEQ multiplex PCR, and the TCRdb table lists in-frame clones only, not all of them. Seen here are about 41,000 clones, around three quarters observed once, and the top ten hold 20% to 25%. The source of this sequence is a human donor with classical Hodgkin lymphoma. Sequenced material: peripheral blood mononuclear cells (PBMCs), taken at baseline.

The CDR3 sequence: CASSEYGSGSGNEQFF. The CDR3 region has the DNA TGTGCCAGCAGTGAATATGGCAGCGGGAGTGGTAATGAGCAGTTCTTC. The V gene is TRBV6-1, the J gene TRBJ2-1; the match to TRBD2 covers 8 bases. From germline, CDR1 is MNHNS and CDR2 SASEGT. Losses at the gene ends were 2 bases for V and 7 bases for J; bases not matched to a gene: 10. This CDR3 has 16 amino acids.